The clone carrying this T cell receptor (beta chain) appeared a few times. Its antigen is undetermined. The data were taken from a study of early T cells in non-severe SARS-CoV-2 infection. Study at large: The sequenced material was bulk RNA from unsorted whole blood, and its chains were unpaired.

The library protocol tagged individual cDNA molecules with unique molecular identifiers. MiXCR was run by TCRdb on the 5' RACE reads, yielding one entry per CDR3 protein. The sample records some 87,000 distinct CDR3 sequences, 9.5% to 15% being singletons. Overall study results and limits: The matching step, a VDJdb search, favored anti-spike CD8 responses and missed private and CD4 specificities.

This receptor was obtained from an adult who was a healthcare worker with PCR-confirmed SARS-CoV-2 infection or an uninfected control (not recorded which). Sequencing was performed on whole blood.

This CDR3 is CATRTTGGHYNEQFF. CDR3 nucleotide sequence: TGTGCCACCAGAACCACCGGGGGGCACTACAATGAGCAGTTCTTC. V usage is TRBV27 and J usage is TRBJ2-1, with D possibly matching TRBD2 (7 bases). This CDR3 is 15 amino acids long. V lost 10 bases, J lost 3 bases, and 19 bases lay in between. Germline V gene sequence: CDR1 MNHEY, CDR2 SMNVEV (reference sequence).